These T cell receptor beta chains were read from a single sample in a study of T cells in Graves' hyperthyroidism and ophthalmopathy. Each CDR3 protein gets one entry after TCRdb re-called the multiplex PCR reads with MiXCR. Of about half a million distinct CDR3 sequences detected, about 16% appear once; the ten largest clones hold 29%. The sequenced sample was blood. The receptors come from a woman between 25 and 40 years old with Graves' ophthalmopathy. Both conserved end residues are part of each CDR3. Each record gives: CDR3 DNA, CDR3 protein, V gene, clone size, J gene, D gene. D genes are given only for firm matches. Part of the rows lack a size; the others show once, few, many or a class for expanded clones.

cdr3_nt: TGTGCCAGCAGCCCCGGGGCCGGGGAGTACTACGAGCAGTACTTC; cdr3_aa: CASSPGAGEYYEQYF; v_call: TRBV9; clone_size: .; j_call: TRBJ2-7; d_call: .
cdr3_nt: TGTGCCAGCAGCTTACGTTTGGACAGGGCGGGCGAGCAGTACTTC; cdr3_aa: CASSLRLDRAGEQYF; v_call: TRBV7-2; clone_size: many; j_call: TRBJ2-7; d_call: TRBD1
cdr3_nt: TGTGCCAGCAGCGCCGCCTACGAGCAGTACTTC; cdr3_aa: CASSAAYEQYF; v_call: TRBV7-9; clone_size: many; j_call: TRBJ2-7; d_call: .
cdr3_nt: TGTGCCAGCAGTTTTACCGGGACAGGGAAGAATGAGCAGTTCTTC; cdr3_aa: CASSFTGTGKNEQFF; v_call: TRBV28; clone_size: many; j_call: TRBJ2-1; d_call: TRBD1
cdr3_nt: TGTGCCAGCAGCTTTCCTAGCGGACGTACGCGGGAGCAGTACTTC; cdr3_aa: CASSFPSGRTREQYF; v_call: TRBV5-8; clone_size: .; j_call: TRBJ2-7; d_call: TRBD2
cdr3_nt: TGTGCCAGCGCGAGCGGGAGTGGTCGGTTCTTC; cdr3_aa: CASASGSGRFF; v_call: TRBV28; clone_size: .; j_call: TRBJ2-1; d_call: TRBD2
cdr3_nt: TGTGCCAGCAGCCACCGGGACGGAGGAGCCGGGGGCTACACCTTC; cdr3_aa: CASSHRDGGAGGYTF; v_call: TRBV3-1; clone_size: .; j_call: TRBJ1-2; d_call: .
cdr3_nt: TGTGCCAGCAGTACCCGGGAGGGGAATGAGCAGTTCTTC; cdr3_aa: CASSTREGNEQFF; v_call: TRBV6-1; clone_size: many; j_call: TRBJ2-1; d_call: TRBD2
cdr3_nt: TGCAGTGTAGGGTCAGGTCAGGGAGGCACCGGGGAGCTGTTTTTT; cdr3_aa: CSVGSGQGGTGELFF; v_call: TRBV20-1; clone_size: many; j_call: TRBJ2-2; d_call: .
cdr3_nt: TGTGCCAGCCAAAAGCGGAACTCCTACAATGAGCAGTTCTTC; cdr3_aa: CASQKRNSYNEQFF; v_call: TRBV28; clone_size: .; j_call: TRBJ2-1; d_call: .
cdr3_nt: TGCAGCGTTGATGGTTTTTTGAGAGAGGGGGCGGGGATGAACACTGAAGCTTTCTTT; cdr3_aa: CSVDGFLREGAGMNTEAFF; v_call: TRBV29-1; clone_size: few; j_call: TRBJ1-1; d_call: TRBD1
cdr3_nt: TGTGCCAGCAGCTTAGGACAGGGGGCAAATGAGCAGTACTTC; cdr3_aa: CASSLGQGANEQYF; v_call: TRBV7-9; clone_size: many; j_call: TRBJ2-7; d_call: TRBD1
cdr3_nt: TGTGCCATCAGCTCCTTAGGGACTGAAACAGATACGCAGTATTTT; cdr3_aa: CAISSLGTETDTQYF; v_call: TRBV10-3; clone_size: many; j_call: TRBJ2-3; d_call: .